These 7 T cell receptor beta chains were sequenced from one sample in a study of CD8+ T cells in alopecia areata. Extracted RNA was reverse transcribed, and the resulting cDNA served as sequencing template. Some clones are missing from TCRdb's copy, which holds only in-frame ones; the method was immunoSEQ multiplex PCR. This sample yields 110,000 or so clones, of which less than 70% are seen a single time; approximately 3% belongs to the top ten. Material: CD4+ T cells sorted from blood. The receptors were sampled from a human donor in good health.

V and J are TRBV29-1 and TRBJ2-3; TRBD1 matches 7 bases. V shed 7 bases, J shed 1 base, and the junction held 11 bases outside the gene matches. Germline CDR1 is SQVTM and CDR2 is ANQGSEA. This CDR3 region has 15 residues. The CDR3 DNA sequence: TGCAGCGCAAACGGATACACAGGGGGCACAGATACGCAGTATTTT. It encodes CSANGYTGGTDTQYF.

This sequence joins TRBV14 and TRBJ2-1; D uncertain. V gave up 4 bases and J gave up 8 bases, with 15 bases separating them. This CDR3 region has 14 residues. Per the germline V gene, CDR1 is SGHDN and CDR2 is FVKESK. This CDR3 reads CASSLSPGRDEQFF. CDR3 sequence (DNA): TGTGCCAGCAGCCTGAGCCCCGGACGGGATGAGCAGTTCTTC. Using reference TRBV14 and TRBJ2-1 for the parts outside the CDR3, the full variable domain is EAGVTQFPSHSVIEKGQTVTLRCDPISGHDNLYWYRRVMGKEIKFLLHFVKESKQDESGMPNNRFLAERTGGTYSTLKVQPAELEDSGVYFCASSLSPGRDEQFFGPGTRLTVL.

This clone has more than one count but fewer than ten. The rearrangement uses TRBV5-4 and TRBJ1-6; weak D call: TRBD1 (5 bases). Germline lookup yields CDR1 SGHNT and CDR2 YYREEE (reference sequence). CDR3 length equals 13 residues. Trimming stripped 2 bases from V and 7 bases from J, with 7 bases between. CDR3 amino acids: CASSFGGNSPLHF. The CDR3 DNA sequence: TGTGCCAGCAGCTTTGGGGGGAATTCACCCCTCCACTTT.

Written as DNA, the CDR3 is TGTGCCAGCAGCCCGCGGGTAGGGGTTCAAGAGACCCAGTACTTC. Translating it yields CASSPRVGVQETQYF. This chain links TRBV5-4 with TRBJ2-5; D could derive from TRBD1 or TRBD2 (5 bases each). The CDR3 is 15 amino acids. The germline V gene has CDR1 SGHNT and CDR2 YYREEE (reference sequence). V gave up 4 bases and J gave up 2 bases, with 15 bases separating them. The full variable domain, rest sourced from reference TRBV5-4 and TRBJ2-5, is ETGVTQSPTHLIKTRGQQVTLRCSSQSGHNTVSWYQQALGQGPQFIFQYYREEENGRGNFPPRFSGLQFPNYSSELNVNALELDDSALYLCASSPRVGVQETQYFGPGTRLLVL.

This clone was observed a few times. This rearrangement joins TRBV6-6 to TRBJ1-2, with D unclear. Germline V gene sequence: CDR1 MNHNY, CDR2 SVGAGI (reference sequence). This CDR3 has 14 amino acids. V lost 0 bases and J lost 2, with 7 bases in between. Here the CDR3 DNA reads TGTGCCAGCAGTTACTCGATGGGGAACTATGGCTACACCTTC. The encoded protein is CASSYSMGNYGYTF.

The chain uses TRBV30 and TRBJ1-2; a possible D gene is TRBD1 (5 bases). Germline assignment: CDR1 GTSNPN and CDR2 SVGIG (reference sequence). The length of the CDR3 is 13 residues. V was cut by 6 bases and J by 6 bases, with 17 bases left in between. The CDR3 region has the DNA TGTGCCTGTCTACCTGACAGCATGGATGGCTACACCTTC. Its translation: CACLPDSMDGYTF.

In this sample, this clone turned up a few times. The rearrangement uses TRBV29-1 and TRBJ2-7; TRBD1 agrees at 7 bases. V was pared by 4 bases and J by 2 bases, with 14 bases of the junction left unmatched. Looked up from germline, CDR1 is SQVTM and CDR2 is ANQGSEA. The CDR3 contains 16 residues. The CDR3 nucleotides read TGCAGCGTTGCCCCGAGAGGGGGCGTATTTACCTACGAGCAGTACTTC. This codes for CSVAPRGGVFTYEQYF.